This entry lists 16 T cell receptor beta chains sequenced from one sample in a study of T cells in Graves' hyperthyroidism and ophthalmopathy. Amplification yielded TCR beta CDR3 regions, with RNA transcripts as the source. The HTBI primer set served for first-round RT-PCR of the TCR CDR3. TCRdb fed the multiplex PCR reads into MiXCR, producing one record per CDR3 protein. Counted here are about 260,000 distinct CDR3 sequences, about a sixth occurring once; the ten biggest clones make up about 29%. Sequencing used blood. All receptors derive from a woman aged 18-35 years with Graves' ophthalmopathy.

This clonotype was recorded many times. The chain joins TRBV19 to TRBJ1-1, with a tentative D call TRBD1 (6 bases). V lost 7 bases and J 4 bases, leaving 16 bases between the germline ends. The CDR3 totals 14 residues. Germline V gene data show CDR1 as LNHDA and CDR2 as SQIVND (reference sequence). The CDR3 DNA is TGTGCCAGTACCCTAGGGGGGGCCGGCACTGAAGCTTTCTTT. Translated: CASTLGGAGTEAFF. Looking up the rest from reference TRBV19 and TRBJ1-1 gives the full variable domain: DGGITQSPKYLFRKEGQNVTLSCEQNLNHDAMYWYRQDPGQGLRLIYYSQIVNDFQKGDIAEGYSVSREKKESFPLTVTSAQKNPTAFYLCASTLGGAGTEAFFGQGTRLTVV.

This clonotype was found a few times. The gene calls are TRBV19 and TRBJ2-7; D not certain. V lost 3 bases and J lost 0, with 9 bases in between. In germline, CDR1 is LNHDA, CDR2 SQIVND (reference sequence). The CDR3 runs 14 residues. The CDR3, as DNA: TGTGCCAGTAGTATGTCAGCTAGCTCCTACGAGCAGTACTTC. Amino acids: CASSMSASSYEQYF. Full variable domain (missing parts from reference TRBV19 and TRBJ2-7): DGGITQSPKYLFRKEGQNVTLSCEQNLNHDAMYWYRQDPGQGLRLIYYSQIVNDFQKGDIAEGYSVSREKKESFPLTVTSAQKNPTAFYLCASSMSASSYEQYFGPGTRLTVT.

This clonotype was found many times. CDR3: CASSLGQIYGYTF. Here the CDR3 DNA reads TGTGCCAGCAGTTTAGGACAGATCTATGGCTACACCTTC. V gene TRBV12-3 or TRBV12-4 combines with J gene TRBJ1-2; D might be TRBD1 (5 bases). V was shortened by 1 base and J by 4 bases, with 7 bases between the two germline ends. The CDR3 extends over 13 amino acids.

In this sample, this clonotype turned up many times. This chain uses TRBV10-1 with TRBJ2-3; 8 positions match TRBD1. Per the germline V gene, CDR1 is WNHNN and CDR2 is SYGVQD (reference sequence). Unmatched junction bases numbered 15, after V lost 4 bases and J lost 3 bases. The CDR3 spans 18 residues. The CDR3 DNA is TGCGCCAGCAGTGCGGGACACTGGACAGGGAAAGAGACAGATACGCAGTATTTT. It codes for CASSAGHWTGKETDTQYF.

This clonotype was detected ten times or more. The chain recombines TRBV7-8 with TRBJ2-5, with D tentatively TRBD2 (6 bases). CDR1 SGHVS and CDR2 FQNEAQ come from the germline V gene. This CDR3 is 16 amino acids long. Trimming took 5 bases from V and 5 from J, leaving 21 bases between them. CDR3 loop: CASSPRLGGVGETQYF. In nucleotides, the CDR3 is TGTGCCAGCAGCCCCCGACTAGGTGGGGTTGGGGAGACCCAGTACTTC.

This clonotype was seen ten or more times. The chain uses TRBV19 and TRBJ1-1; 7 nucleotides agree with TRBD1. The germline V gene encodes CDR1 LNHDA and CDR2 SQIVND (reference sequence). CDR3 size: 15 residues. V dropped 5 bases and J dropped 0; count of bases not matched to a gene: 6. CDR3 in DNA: TGTGCCAGTAGTCTCACGACAGGGATGAACACTGAAGCTTTCTTT. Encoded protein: CASSLTTGMNTEAFF.

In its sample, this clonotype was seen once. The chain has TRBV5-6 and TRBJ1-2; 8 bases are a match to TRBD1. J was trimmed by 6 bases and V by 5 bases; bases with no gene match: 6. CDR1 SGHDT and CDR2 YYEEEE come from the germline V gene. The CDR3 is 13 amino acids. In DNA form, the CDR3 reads TGTGCCAGCAGGCCGACAGGGGACGATGGCTACACCTTC. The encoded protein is CASRPTGDDGYTF.

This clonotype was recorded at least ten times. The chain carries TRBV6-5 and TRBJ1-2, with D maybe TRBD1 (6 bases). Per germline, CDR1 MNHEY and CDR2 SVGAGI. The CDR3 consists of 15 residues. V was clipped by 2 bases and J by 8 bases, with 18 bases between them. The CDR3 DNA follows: TGTGCCAGCAGTTACCCCGGACAGTGGGTTTCCGGCTACACCTTC. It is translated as CASSYPGQWVSGYTF.

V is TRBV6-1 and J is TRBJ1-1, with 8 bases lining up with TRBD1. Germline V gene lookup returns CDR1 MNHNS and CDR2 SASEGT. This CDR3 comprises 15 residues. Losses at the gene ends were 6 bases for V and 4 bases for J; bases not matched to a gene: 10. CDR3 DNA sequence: TGTGCCAGCAGCGTGGAATCGACAGGGGCCACTGAAGCTTTCTTT. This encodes CASSVESTGATEAFF.

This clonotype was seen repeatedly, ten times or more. CDR3 residues: CASSPGGGGQPQHF. The CDR3 region has the DNA TGTGCCAGCAGTCCCGGGGGGGGCGGTCAGCCCCAGCATTTT. This chain connects TRBV12-3 or TRBV12-4 to TRBJ1-5; TRBD1 might be the D (6 bases). Trimming shortened V by 5 bases and J by 6 bases, and 14 bases separated the two germline ends. This CDR3 is built from 14 residues.

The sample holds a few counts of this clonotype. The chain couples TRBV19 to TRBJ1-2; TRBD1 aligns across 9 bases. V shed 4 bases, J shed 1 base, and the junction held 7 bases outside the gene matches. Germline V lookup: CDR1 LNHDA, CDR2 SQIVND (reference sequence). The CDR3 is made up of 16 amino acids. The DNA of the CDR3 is TGTGCCAGTAGTAGCCCGGGACAGGGAAATAACTATGGCTACACCTTC. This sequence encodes CASSSPGQGNNYGYTF.

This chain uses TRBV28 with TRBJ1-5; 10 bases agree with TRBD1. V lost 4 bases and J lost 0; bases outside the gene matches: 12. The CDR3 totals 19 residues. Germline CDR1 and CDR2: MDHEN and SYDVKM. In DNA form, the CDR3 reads TGTGCCAGCAGTTCTCTCGGGACAGGGGAGGGGTATAGCAATCAGCCCCAGCATTTT. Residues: CASSSLGTGEGYSNQPQHF.

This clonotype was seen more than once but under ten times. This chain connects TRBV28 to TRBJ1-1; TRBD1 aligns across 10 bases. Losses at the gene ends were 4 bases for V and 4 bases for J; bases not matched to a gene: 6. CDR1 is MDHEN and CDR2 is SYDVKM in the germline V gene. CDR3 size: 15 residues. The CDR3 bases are TGTGCCAGCAGTTCCGACAGGGGGCGGGGCACTGAAGCTTTCTTT. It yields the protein CASSSDRGRGTEAFF.

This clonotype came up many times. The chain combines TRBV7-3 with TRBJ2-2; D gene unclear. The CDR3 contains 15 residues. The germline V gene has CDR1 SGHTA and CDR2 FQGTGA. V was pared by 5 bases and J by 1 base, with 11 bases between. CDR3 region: CASSRNSGNTGELFF. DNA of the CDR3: TGTGCCAGCAGCAGAAACTCCGGGAACACCGGGGAGCTGTTTTTT.

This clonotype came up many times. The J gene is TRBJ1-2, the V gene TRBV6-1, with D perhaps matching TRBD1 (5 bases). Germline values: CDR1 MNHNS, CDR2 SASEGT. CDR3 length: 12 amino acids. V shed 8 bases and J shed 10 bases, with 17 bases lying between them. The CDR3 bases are TGTGCCAGCCTTACGACAGAAGGGTCCTACACCTTC. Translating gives CASLTTEGSYTF.

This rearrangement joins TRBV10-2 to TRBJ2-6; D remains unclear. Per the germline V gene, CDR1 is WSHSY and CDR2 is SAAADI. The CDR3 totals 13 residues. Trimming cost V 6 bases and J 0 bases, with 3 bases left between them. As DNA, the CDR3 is TGCGCCAGCAGGGTCTCTGGGGCCAACGTCCTGACTTTC. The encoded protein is CASRVSGANVLTF.